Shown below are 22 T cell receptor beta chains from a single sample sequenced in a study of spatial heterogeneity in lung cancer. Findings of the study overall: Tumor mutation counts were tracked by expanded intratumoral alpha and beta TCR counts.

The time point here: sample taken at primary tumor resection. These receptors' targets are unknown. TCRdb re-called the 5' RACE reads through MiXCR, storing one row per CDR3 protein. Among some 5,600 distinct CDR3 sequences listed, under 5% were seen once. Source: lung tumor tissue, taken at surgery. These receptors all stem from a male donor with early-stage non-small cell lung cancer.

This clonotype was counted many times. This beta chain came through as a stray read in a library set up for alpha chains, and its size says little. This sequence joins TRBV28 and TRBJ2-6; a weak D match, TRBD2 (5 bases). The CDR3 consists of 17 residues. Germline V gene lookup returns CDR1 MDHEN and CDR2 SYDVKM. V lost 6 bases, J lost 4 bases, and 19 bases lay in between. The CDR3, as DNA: TGTGCCAGCAGGCTAGACTACGAGGCGTCCGGGGCCAACGTCCTGACTTTC. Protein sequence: CASRLDYEASGANVLTF.

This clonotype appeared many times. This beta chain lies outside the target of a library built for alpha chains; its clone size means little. Here the CDR3 reads CASLSVNSGANVLTF. The CDR3 bases are TGTGCCAGCTTAAGTGTGAACTCTGGGGCCAACGTCCTGACTTTC. The J gene is TRBJ2-6, the V gene TRBV5-4; D gene ambiguous. Germline assignment: CDR1 SGHNT and CDR2 YYREEE (reference sequence). The CDR3 has 15 amino acids. V gave up 7 bases and J gave up 0 bases, with 11 bases separating them. Supplemented by reference TRBV5-4 and TRBJ2-6, the full variable domain reads ETGVTQSPTHLIKTRGQQVTLRCSSQSGHNTVSWYQQALGQGPQFIFQYYREEENGRGNFPPRFSGLQFPNYSSELNVNALELDDSALYLCASLSVNSGANVLTFGAGSRLTVL.

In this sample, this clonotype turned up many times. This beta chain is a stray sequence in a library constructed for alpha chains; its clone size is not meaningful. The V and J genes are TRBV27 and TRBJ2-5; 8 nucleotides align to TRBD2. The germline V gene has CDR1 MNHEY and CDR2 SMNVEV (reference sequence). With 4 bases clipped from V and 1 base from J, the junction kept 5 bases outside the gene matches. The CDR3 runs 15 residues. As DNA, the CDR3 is TGTGCCAGCAGTTCCCGACTAGCGTCCCAAGAGACCCAGTACTTC. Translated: CASSSRLASQETQYF.

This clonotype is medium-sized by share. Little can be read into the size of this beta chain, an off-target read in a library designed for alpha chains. CDR3: CASSLAASGSHNEQFF. Here the CDR3 DNA reads TGCGCCAGCAGCTTGGCGGCTAGCGGGAGTCACAATGAGCAGTTCTTC. The genes are TRBV5-1 and TRBJ2-1; 10 bases line up with TRBD2. CDR3 length equals 16 residues. V dropped 0 bases and J dropped 5; count of bases not matched to a gene: 5. The V gene's germline CDR1 is SGHRS and CDR2 YFSETQ.

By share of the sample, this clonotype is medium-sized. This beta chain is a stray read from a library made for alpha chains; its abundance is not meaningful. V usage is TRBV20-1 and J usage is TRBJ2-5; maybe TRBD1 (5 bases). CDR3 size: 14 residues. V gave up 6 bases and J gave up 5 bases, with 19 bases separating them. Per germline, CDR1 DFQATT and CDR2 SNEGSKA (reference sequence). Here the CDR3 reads CSARKNGAGETQYF. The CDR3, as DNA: TGCAGTGCGCGAAAAAATGGGGCCGGGGAGACCCAGTACTTC.

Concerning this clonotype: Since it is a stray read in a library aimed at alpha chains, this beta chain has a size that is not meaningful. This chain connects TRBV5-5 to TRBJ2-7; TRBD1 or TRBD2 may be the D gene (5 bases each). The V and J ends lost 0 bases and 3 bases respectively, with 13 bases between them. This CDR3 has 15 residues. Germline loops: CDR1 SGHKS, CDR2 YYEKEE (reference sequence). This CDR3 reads CASSLGDLDVYEQYF. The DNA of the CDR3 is TGTGCCAGCAGCTTGGGGGACCTTGACGTCTACGAGCAGTACTTC. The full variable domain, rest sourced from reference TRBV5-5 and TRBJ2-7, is DAGVTQSPTHLIKTRGQQVTLRCSPISGHKSVSWYQQVLGQGPQFIFQYYEKEERGRGNFPDRFSARQFPNYSSELNVNALLLGDSALYLCASSLGDLDVYEQYFGPGTRLTVT.

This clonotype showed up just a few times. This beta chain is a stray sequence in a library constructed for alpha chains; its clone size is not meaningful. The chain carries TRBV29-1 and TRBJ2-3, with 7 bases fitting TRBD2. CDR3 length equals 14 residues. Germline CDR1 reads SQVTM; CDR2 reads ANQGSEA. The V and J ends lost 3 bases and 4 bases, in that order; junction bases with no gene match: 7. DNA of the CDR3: TGCAGCGTTGAGGGGGGGACGAGGTCAGATACGCAGTATTTT. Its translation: CSVEGGTRSDTQYF.

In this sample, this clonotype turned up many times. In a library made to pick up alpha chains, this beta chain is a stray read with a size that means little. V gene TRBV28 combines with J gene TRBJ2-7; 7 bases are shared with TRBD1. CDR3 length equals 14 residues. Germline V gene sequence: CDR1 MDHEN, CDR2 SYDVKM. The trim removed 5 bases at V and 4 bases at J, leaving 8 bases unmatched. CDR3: CASSAGTAPYEQYF. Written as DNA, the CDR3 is TGTGCCAGCAGTGCTGGGACAGCCCCTTACGAGCAGTACTTC.

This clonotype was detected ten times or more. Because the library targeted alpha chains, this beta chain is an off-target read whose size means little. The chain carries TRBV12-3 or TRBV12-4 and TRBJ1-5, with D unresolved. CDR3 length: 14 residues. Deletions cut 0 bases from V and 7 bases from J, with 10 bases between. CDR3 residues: CASSLATVGQPQHF. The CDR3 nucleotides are TGTGCCAGCAGTTTAGCTACTGTGGGACAGCCCCAGCATTTT.

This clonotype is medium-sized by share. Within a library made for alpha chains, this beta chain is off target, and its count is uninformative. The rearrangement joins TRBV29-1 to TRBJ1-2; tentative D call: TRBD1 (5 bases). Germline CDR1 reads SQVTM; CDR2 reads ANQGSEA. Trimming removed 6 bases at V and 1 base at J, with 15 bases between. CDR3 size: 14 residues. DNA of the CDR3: TGCAGCGTGGGGACCGCAAAAAGTAACTATGGCTACACCTTC. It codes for CSVGTAKSNYGYTF. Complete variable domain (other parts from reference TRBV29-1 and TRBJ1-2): SAVISQKPSRDICQRGTSLTIQCQVDSQVTMMFWYRQQPGQSLTLIATANQGSEATYESGFVIDKFPISRPNLTFSTLTVSNMSPEDSSIYLCSVGTAKSNYGYTFGSGTRLTVV.

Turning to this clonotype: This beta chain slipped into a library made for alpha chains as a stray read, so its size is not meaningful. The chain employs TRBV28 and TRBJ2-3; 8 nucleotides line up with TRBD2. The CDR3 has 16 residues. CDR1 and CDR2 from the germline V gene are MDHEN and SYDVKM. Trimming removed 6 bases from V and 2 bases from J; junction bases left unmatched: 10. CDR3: CASSRGEAGDTDTQYF. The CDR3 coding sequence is TGTGCCAGCAGCCGCGGGGAAGCGGGAGACACAGATACGCAGTATTTT. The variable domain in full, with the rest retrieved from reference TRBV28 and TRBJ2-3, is DVKVTQSSRYLVKRTGEKVFLECVQDMDHENMFWYRQDPGLGLRLIYFSYDVKMKEKGDIPEGYSVSREKKERFSLILESASTNQTSMYLCASSRGEAGDTDTQYFGPGTRLTVL.

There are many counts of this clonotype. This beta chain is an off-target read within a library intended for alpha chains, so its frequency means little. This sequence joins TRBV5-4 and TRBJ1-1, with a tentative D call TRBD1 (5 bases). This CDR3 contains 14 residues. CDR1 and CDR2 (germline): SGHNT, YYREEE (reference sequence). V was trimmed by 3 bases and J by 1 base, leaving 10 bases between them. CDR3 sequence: CASSWDRWNTEAFF. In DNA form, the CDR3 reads TGTGCCAGCAGCTGGGACCGATGGAACACTGAAGCTTTCTTT.

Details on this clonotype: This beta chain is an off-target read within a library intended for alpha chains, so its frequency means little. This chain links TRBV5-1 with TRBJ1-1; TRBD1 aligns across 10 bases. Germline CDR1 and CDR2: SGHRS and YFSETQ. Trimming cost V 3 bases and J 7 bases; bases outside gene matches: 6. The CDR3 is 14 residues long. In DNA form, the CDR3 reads TGCGCCAGCAGCTGGGGACAGGGGTCCGGTGAAGCTTTCTTT. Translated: CASSWGQGSGEAFF.

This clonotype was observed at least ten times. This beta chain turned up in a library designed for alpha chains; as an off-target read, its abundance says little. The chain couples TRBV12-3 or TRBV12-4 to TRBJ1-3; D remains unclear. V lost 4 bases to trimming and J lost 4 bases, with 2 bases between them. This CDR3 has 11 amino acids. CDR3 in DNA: TGTGCCAGCAGTTGGGGAAACACCATATATTTT. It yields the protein CASSWGNTIYF.

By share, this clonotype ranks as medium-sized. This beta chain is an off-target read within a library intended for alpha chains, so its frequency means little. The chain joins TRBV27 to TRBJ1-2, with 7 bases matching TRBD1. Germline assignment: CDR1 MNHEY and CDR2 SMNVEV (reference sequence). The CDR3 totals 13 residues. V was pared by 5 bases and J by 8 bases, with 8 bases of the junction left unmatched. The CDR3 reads CASSPTGVRGYTF. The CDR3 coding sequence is TGTGCCAGCAGTCCCACAGGGGTGCGGGGCTACACCTTC.

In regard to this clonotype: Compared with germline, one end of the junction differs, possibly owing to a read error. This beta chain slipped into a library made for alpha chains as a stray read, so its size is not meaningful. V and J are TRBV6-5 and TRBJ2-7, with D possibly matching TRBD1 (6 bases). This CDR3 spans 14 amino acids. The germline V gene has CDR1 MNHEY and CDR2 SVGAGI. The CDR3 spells CASSYQDSSYEQYF. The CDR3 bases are TGTGCCAGCAGTTACCAGGACAGCTCCTATGAGCAGTACTTC.

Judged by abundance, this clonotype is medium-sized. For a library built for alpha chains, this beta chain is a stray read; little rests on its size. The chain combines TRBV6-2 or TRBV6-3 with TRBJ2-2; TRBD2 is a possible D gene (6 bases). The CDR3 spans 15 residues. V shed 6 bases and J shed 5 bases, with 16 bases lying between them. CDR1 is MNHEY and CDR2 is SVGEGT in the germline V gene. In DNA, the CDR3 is TGTGCCAGCAGCCCCGTGCGAGGAGGGACCGGGGAGCTGTTTTTT. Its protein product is CASSPVRGGTGELFF.

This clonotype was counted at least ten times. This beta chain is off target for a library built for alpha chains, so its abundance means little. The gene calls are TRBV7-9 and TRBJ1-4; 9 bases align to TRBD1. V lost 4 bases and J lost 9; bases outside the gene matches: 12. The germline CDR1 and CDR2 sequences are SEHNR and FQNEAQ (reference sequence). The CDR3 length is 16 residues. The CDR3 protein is CASSSYRGREKQKLFF. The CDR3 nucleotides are TGTGCCAGCAGCTCGTACAGGGGGCGGGAAAAACAAAAACTGTTTTTT.

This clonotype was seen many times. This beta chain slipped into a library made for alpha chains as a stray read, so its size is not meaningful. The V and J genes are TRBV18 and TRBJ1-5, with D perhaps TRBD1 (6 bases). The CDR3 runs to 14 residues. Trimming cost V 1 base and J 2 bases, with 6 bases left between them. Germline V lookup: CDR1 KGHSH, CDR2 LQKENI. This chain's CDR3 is CASSPQGGNQPQHF. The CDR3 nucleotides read TGTGCCAGCTCACCACAGGGGGGCAATCAGCCCCAGCATTTT.

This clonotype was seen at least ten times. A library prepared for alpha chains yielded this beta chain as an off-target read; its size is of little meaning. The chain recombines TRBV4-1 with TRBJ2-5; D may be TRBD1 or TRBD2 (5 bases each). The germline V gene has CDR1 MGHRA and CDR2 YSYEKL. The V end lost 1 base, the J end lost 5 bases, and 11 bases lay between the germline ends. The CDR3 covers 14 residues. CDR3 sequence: CASSQALGEETQYF. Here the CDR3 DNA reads TGCGCCAGCAGCCAAGCCCTAGGGGAGGAGACCCAGTACTTC.

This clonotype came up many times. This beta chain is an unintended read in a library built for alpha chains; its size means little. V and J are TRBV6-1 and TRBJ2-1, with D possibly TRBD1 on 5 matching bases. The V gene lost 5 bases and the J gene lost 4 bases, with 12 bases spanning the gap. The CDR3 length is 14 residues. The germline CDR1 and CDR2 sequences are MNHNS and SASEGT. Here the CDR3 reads CASSFRTPYNEQFF. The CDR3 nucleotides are TGTGCCAGCAGTTTCCGGACACCTTACAATGAGCAGTTCTTC.

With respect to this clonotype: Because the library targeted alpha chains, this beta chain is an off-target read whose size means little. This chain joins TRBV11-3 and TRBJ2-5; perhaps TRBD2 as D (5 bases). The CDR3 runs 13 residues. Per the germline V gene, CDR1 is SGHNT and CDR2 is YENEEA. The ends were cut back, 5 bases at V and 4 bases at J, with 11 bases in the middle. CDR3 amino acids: CASSPGVPETQYF. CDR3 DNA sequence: TGTGCCAGCAGCCCCGGGGTTCCAGAGACCCAGTACTTC. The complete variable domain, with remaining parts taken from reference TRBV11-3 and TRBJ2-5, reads EAGVVQSPRYKIIEKKQPVAFWCNPISGHNTLYWYLQNLGQGPELLIRYENEEAVDDSQLPKDRFSAERLKGVDSTLKIQPAELGDSAVYLCASSPGVPETQYFGPGTRLLVL.